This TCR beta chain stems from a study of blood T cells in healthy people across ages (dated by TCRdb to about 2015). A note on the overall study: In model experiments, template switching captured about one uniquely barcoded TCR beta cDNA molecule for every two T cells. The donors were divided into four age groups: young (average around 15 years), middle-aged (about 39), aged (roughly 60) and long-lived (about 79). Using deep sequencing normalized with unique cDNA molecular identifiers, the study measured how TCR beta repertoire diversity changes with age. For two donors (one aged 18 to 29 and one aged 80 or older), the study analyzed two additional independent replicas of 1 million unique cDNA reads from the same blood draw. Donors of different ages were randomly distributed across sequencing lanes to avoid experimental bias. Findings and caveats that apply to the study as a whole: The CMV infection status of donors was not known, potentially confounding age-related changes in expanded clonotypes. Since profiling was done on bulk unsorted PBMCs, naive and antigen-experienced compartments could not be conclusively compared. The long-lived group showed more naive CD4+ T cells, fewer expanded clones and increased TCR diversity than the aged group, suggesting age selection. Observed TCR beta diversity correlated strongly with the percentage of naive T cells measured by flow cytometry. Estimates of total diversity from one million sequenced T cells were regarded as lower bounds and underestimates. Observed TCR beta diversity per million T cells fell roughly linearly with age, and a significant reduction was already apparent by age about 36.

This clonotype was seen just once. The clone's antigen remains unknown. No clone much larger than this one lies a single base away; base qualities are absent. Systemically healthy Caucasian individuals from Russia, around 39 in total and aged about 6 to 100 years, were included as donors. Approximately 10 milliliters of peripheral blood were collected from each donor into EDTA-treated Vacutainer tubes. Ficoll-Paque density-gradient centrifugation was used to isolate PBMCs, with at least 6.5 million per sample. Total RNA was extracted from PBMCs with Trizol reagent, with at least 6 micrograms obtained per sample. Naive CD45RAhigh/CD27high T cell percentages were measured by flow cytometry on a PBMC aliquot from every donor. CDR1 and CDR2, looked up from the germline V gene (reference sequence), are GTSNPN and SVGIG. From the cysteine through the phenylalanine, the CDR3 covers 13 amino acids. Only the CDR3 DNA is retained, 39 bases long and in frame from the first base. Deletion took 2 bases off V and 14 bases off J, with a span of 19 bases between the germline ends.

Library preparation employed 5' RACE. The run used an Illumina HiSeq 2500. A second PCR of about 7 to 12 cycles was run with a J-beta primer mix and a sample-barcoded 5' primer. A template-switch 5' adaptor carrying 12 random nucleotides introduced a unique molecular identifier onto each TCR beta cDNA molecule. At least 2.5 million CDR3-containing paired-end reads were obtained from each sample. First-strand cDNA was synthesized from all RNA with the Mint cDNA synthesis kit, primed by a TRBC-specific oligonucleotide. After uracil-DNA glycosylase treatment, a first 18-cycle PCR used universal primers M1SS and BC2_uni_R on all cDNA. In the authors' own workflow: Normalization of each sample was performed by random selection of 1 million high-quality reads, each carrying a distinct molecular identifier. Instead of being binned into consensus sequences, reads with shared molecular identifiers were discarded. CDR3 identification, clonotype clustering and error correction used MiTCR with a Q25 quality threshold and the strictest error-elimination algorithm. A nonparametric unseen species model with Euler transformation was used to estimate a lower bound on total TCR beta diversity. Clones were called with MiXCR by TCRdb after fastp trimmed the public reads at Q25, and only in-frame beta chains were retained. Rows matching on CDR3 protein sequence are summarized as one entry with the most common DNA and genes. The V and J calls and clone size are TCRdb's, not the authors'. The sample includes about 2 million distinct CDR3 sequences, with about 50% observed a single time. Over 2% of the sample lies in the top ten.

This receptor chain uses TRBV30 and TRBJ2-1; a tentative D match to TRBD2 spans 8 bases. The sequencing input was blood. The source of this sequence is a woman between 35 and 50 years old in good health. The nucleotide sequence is TGTGCCTGGAGTCCCGGGGGGGCCAGGGGGGAGTTCTTC. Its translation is CAWSPGGARGEFF.